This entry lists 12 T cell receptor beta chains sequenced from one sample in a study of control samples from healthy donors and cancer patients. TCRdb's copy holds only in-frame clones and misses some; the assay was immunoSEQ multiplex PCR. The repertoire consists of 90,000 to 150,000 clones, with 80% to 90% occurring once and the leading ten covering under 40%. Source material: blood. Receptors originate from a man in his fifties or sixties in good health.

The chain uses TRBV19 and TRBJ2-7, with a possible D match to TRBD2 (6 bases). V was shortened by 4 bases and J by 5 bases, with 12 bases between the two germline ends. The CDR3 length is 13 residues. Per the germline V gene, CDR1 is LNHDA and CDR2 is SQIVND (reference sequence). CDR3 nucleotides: TGTGCCAGTAGTACGGACGGGGGAAACGAGCAGTACTTC. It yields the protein CASSTDGGNEQYF.

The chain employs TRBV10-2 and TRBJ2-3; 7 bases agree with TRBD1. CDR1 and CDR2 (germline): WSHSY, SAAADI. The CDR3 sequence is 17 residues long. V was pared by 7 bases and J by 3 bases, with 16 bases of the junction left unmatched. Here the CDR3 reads CASTRSWIGGATDTQYF. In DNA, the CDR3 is TGCGCCAGCACTCGGTCTTGGATAGGGGGCGCGACAGATACGCAGTATTTT.

The CDR3 DNA reads as TGCGCCAGCAGCGAAAGACAGGGGTACTACGAGCAGTACTTC. It specifies CASSERQGYYEQYF. The chain recombines TRBV5-1 with TRBJ2-7; 8 bases fit TRBD1. This CDR3 comprises 14 residues. Trimming at V came to 4 bases and at J to 3 bases, leaving 6 bases not matched to a gene. Germline V lookup: CDR1 SGHRS, CDR2 YFSETQ.

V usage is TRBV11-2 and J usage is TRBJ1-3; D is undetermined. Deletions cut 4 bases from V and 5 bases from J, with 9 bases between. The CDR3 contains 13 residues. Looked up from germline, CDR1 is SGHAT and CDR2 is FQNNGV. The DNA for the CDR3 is TGTGCCAGCAGCTCACAACAGCGAAACACCATATATTTT. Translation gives CASSSQQRNTIYF.

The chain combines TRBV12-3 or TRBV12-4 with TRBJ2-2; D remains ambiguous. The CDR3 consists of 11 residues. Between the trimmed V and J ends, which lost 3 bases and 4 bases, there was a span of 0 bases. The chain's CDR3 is CASSFTGELFF. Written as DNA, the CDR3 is TGTGCCAGCAGTTTCACCGGGGAGCTGTTTTTT.

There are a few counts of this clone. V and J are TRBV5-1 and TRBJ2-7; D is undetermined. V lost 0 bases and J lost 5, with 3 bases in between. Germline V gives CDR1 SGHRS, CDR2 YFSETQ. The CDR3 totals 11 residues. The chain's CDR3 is CASSLGHEQYF. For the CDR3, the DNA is TGCGCCAGCAGCTTGGGCCACGAGCAGTACTTC.

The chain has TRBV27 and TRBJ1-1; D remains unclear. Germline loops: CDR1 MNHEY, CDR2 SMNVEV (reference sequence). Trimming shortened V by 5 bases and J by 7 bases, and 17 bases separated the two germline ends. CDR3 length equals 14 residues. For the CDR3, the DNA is TGTGCCAGCAGTCTAAAGGCAGGCGTGTTTGAAGCTTTCTTT. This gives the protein CASSLKAGVFEAFF.

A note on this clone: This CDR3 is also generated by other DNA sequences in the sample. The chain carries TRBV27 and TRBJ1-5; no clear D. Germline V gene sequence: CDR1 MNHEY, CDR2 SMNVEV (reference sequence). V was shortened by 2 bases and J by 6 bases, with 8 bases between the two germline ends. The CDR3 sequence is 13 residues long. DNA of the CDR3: TGTGCCAGCAGTTTAAAGGGTGGTCAGCCCCAGCATTTT. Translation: CASSLKGGQPQHF.

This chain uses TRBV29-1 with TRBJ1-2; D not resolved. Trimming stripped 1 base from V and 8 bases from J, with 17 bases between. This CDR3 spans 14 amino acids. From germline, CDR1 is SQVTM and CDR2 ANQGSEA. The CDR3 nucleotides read TGCAGCGTTGAAGGGAAAAGTTTTACGGACGGCTACACCTTC. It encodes CSVEGKSFTDGYTF.

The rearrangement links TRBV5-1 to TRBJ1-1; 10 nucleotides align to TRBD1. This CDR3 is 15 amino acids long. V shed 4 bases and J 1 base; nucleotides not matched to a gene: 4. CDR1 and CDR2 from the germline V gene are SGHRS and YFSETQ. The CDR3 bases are TGCGCCAGCAGCCAGCGGGACAGGGGGAACACTGAAGCTTTCTTT. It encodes CASSQRDRGNTEAFF.

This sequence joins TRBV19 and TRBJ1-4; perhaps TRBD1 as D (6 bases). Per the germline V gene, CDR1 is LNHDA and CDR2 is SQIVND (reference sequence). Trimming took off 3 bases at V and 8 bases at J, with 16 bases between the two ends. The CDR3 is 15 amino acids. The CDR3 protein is CASSIAGARKEKLFF. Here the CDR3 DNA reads TGTGCCAGTAGTATCGCAGGGGCTAGGAAGGAAAAACTGTTTTTT.

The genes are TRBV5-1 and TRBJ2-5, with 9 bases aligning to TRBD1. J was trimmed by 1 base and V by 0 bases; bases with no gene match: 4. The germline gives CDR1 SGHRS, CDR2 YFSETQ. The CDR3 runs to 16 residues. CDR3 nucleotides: TGCGCCAGCAGCTTGGGGGGACAGGGAGGCCAAGAGACCCAGTACTTC. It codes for CASSLGGQGGQETQYF.